The sequence of this T cell receptor beta chain was determined in a study of blood T cell repertoires in COVID-19. TCRdb keeps only in-frame clones here, not all; method: immunoSEQ multiplex PCR. Found here are 190,000 or so clones, about nine tenths of them singletons; the top ten hold over 1%. Across over 20 US areas, participants ranged in age from roughly 18 to 89 years. The ends lost 4 bases at V and 2 bases at J; junction bases unmatched: 6. Per germline, CDR1 LNHDA and CDR2 SQIVND (reference sequence). The CDR3 is 16 amino acids. V usage is TRBV19 and J usage is TRBJ2-2; 8 nucleotides match TRBD2. The sequence came from a man aged 30 to 45 who had recovered from COVID-19. Sequenced material: PBMCs or T cells enriched from blood (not recorded which). CDR3 DNA sequence: TGTGCCAGTAGTAGAACTAGCGGAGACAACACCGGGGAGCTGTTTTTT. This gives the protein CASSRTSGDNTGELFF. Full variable domain (missing parts from reference TRBV19 and TRBJ2-2): DGGITQSPKYLFRKEGQNVTLSCEQNLNHDAMYWYRQDPGQGLRLIYYSQIVNDFQKGDIAEGYSVSREKKESFPLTVTSAQKNPTAFYLCASSRTSGDNTGELFFGEGSRLTVL.